What follows are 3 T cell receptor beta chains derived from one specimen sequenced in a study of T cells in tumors after PD-1 blockade. Method: immunoSEQ multiplex PCR; TCRdb's copy keeps in-frame clones and lacks some. This table has about 20,000 clones, just under 80% appearing once. The source was PBMCs, collected before anti-PD-1 treatment. These receptors originate from a human donor with basal cell carcinoma.

The rearrangement uses TRBV18 and TRBJ1-5; 10 nucleotides line up with TRBD1. CDR1 is KGHSH, CDR2 LQKENI, per germline. There are 16 residues in the CDR3. The ends lost 3 bases at V and 5 bases at J; junction bases unmatched: 7. DNA for the CDR3: TGTGCCAGCTCACCGCTCGGGACAGGGGCTTATCAGCCCCAGCATTTT. Its protein is CASSPLGTGAYQPQHF.

This chain joins TRBV5-1 and TRBJ2-1, with a tentative D call TRBD1 (6 bases). The CDR3 is 13 amino acids. The V end lost 4 bases, the J end lost 5 bases, and 10 bases lay between the germline ends. The V gene's germline CDR1 is SGHRS and CDR2 YFSETQ. CDR3 DNA sequence: TGCGCCAGCAGCGGGGGCTTCAACAATGAGCAGTTCTTC. Protein: CASSGGFNNEQFF. Variable domain in full (rest from reference TRBV5-1 and TRBJ2-1): KAGVTQTPRYLIKTRGQQVTLSCSPISGHRSVSWYQQTPGQGLQFLFEYFSETQRNKGNFPGRFSGRQFSNSRSEMNVSTLELGDSALYLCASSGGFNNEQFFGPGTRLTVL.

The chain combines TRBV7-3 with TRBJ2-3; 11 positions agree with TRBD1. Germline V gene sequence: CDR1 SGHTA, CDR2 FQGTGA. CDR3 length: 14 residues. J was trimmed by 7 bases and V by 5 bases; bases with no gene match: 5. The CDR3 DNA is TGTGCCAGCAGCCCTGGACAGGGGGCGAATACGCAGTATTTT. It is translated as CASSPGQGANTQYF.